These 30 T cell receptor beta chains came from one sample sequenced in a study of technical replicates of blood from a few donors. TCRdb's table, derived via immunoSEQ multiplex PCR, lists solely in-frame clones and lacks some. The table has fewer than 70,000 clones, about 86% seen once. Sequenced input: PBMCs. These receptors came from a human donor in good health. Some clones in this sample may be carry-over from other donors' samples.

This clone was picked up a small number of times. The V call is TRBV9, the J call TRBJ1-1; weak D call: TRBD1 (5 bases). V was trimmed by 4 bases and J by 7 bases, leaving 11 bases between them. The CDR3 loop spans 12 amino acids. Germline CDR1 reads SGDLS; CDR2 reads YYNGEE. As DNA, the CDR3 is TGTGCCAGCAGCCGCACAGGATTTGAAGCTTTCTTT. Protein sequence: CASSRTGFEAFF. Full variable domain (remainder filled in from reference TRBV9 and TRBJ1-1): DSGVTQTPKHLITATGQRVTLRCSPRSGDLSVYWYQQSLDQGLQFLIQYYNGEERAKGNILERFSAQQFPDLHSELNLSSLELGDSALYFCASSRTGFEAFFGQGTRLTVV.

This clone was seen a few times. V and J are TRBV15 and TRBJ2-4; D might be TRBD2 (6 bases). Trimming shortened V by 2 bases and J by 5 bases, and 7 bases separated the two germline ends. The CDR3 totals 13 residues. Germline loops: CDR1 LNHNV, CDR2 YYDKDF (reference sequence). The CDR3 sequence: CATSRWRENIQYF. For the CDR3, the DNA is TGTGCCACCAGCAGATGGAGGGAAAACATTCAGTACTTC.

This clone showed up just once. J is TRBJ2-3 and V is TRBV30, with D possibly TRBD1 on 5 matching bases. The CDR3 has 16 residues. Deletions cut 4 bases from V and 5 bases from J, with 22 bases between. Germline CDR1 reads GTSNPN; CDR2 reads SVGIG (reference sequence). The CDR3 nucleotides are TGTGCCTGGACCATCATCCCCAGGGCTGAGGTAGATACGCAGTATTTT. Translation: CAWTIIPRAEVDTQYF.

This chain joins TRBV4-3 and TRBJ2-1; 10 bases agree with TRBD2. The CDR3 is 16 amino acids. The trim removed 4 bases at V and 7 bases at J, leaving 10 bases unmatched. CDR1 is LGHNA, CDR2 YSLEER, per germline. As DNA, the CDR3 is TGCGCCAGCAGCCGCCTAAGCGGGGGGGCAAGAAATGAGCAGTTCTTC. It specifies CASSRLSGGARNEQFF.

The chain uses TRBV5-1 and TRBJ2-7; 10 positions agree with TRBD1. CDR1 and CDR2 from the germline V gene are SGHRS and YFSETQ. The CDR3 has 15 residues. J gave up 4 bases and V 2 bases, and 6 bases lay outside the gene matches. Written as DNA, the CDR3 is TGCGCCAGCAGCTTTACCGGGACAGGGGTTTACGAGCAGTACTTC. Translating it yields CASSFTGTGVYEQYF.

The chain combines TRBV7-2 with TRBJ1-5; tentatively, D is TRBD1 (5 bases). The CDR3 is 14 amino acids. V gave up 4 bases and J gave up 9 bases, with 16 bases separating them. CDR1 and CDR2 (germline): SGHTA, FQGNSA. The CDR3 DNA is TGTGCCAGCAGCTCCTCAGGGATCGGCATGCCCCAGCATTTT. It codes for CASSSSGIGMPQHF.

V gene TRBV9 combines with J gene TRBJ1-6; D gene uncertain. The germline V and J ends were trimmed by 2 bases and 7 bases, with 10 bases remaining between them. The CDR3 extends over 14 amino acids. Germline CDR1 is SGDLS and CDR2 is YYNGEE. CDR3 bases: TGTGCCAGCAGCGTGCGGGCCCAAAATTCACCCCTCCACTTT. Amino acid sequence: CASSVRAQNSPLHF.

The V call is TRBV9, the J call TRBJ2-3, with TRBD2 matching 12 bases. The CDR3 has 16 residues. The V and J ends lost 1 base and 6 bases, in that order; junction bases with no gene match: 6. Germline V gene lookup returns CDR1 SGDLS and CDR2 YYNGEE. The CDR3 loop reads CASSVSPSGGGDTQYF. Written as DNA, the CDR3 is TGTGCCAGCAGCGTATCCCCTAGCGGGGGGGGTGATACGCAGTATTTT.

This clone showed up just once. V usage is TRBV6-1 and J usage is TRBJ1-2; 7 bases match TRBD1. Germline lookup yields CDR1 MNHNS and CDR2 SASEGT. There are 14 residues in the CDR3. V lost 5 bases to trimming and J lost 0 bases; unmatched junction nucleotides: 3. CDR3 amino acids: CASSRTGANYGYTF. The CDR3 DNA reads as TGTGCCAGCAGTCGGACAGGCGCTAACTATGGCTACACCTTC.

This chain links TRBV5-4 with TRBJ2-3, with 7 bases matching TRBD1. CDR1 and CDR2 from the germline V gene are SGHNT and YYREEE (reference sequence). The ends lost 4 bases at V and 2 bases at J; junction bases unmatched: 1. The CDR3 loop spans 13 amino acids. DNA of the CDR3: TGTGCCAGCAGCGGGACAGCCACAGATACGCAGTATTTT. Protein sequence: CASSGTATDTQYF.

The chain joins TRBV30 to TRBJ2-5; 7 bases align to TRBD2. The V segment lost 2 bases and the J segment 5 bases; nucleotides outside the gene matches: 11. This CDR3 is 15 amino acids long. Germline V gene sequence: CDR1 GTSNPN, CDR2 SVGIG (reference sequence). For the CDR3, the DNA is TGTGCCTGGAGTCGGACGGCGGGAGTTTCTGAGACCCAGTACTTC. Protein product: CAWSRTAGVSETQYF.

V gene TRBV4-1 combines with J gene TRBJ2-2, with 9 bases fitting TRBD1. The junction had 11 bases not matched to a gene; V was cut back by 4 bases and J by 5 bases. Germline loops: CDR1 MGHRA, CDR2 YSYEKL. The CDR3 extends over 17 amino acids. DNA of the CDR3: TGCGCCAGCAGCCTTTTCGGACAGGGGCAGGGGACCGGGGAGCTGTTTTTT. Translation gives CASSLFGQGQGTGELFF.

The chain links TRBV4-1 to TRBJ1-2; D unresolved. CDR3 size: 15 residues. V gave up 4 bases and J gave up 8 bases, with 20 bases separating them. In germline, CDR1 is MGHRA, CDR2 YSYEKL. The CDR3 bases are TGCGCCAGCAGCCCCCGAAGCAACCAGCTAGAGGGCTACACCTTC. It specifies CASSPRSNQLEGYTF.

As for this clone: This may be a read error, as it is one base from a much larger clone. The V gene is TRBV7-6, the J gene TRBJ1-6; no firm D call. With 1 base removed from V and 10 bases from J, the gap between germline ends came to 11 bases. This CDR3 region has 14 residues. Germline V gene lookup returns CDR1 SGHVS and CDR2 FNYEAQ. The CDR3 loop reads CASSLGGFGSPLHF. The CDR3 region has the DNA TGTGCCAGCAGCTTAGGAGGGTTCGGGTCACCCCTCCACTTT.

The chain couples TRBV9 to TRBJ2-2, with D hard to call. CDR3 length: 14 residues. The V end was cut by 0 bases, the J end by 3 bases, with 6 bases between. Per germline, CDR1 SGDLS and CDR2 YYNGEE. The CDR3 loop reads CASSVGGDTGELFF. The CDR3, as DNA: TGTGCCAGCAGCGTAGGAGGTGACACCGGGGAGCTGTTTTTT.

The chain combines TRBV19 with TRBJ1-4; D possibly corresponds to TRBD1 (6 bases). The germline V gene has CDR1 LNHDA and CDR2 SQIVND (reference sequence). The length of the CDR3 is 13 residues. The germline V and J ends were trimmed by 4 bases and 7 bases, with 10 bases remaining between them. The CDR3 is CASSTQGIEKLFF. The DNA for the CDR3 is TGTGCCAGTAGTACGCAGGGGATTGAAAAACTGTTTTTT.

This chain uses TRBV10-3 with TRBJ1-1, with D hard to call. Germline V gene data show CDR1 as ENHRY and CDR2 as SYGVKD. Trimming removed 0 bases at V and 2 bases at J, with 10 bases between. The CDR3 has 15 residues. The CDR3: CAISESHRANTEAFF. The CDR3 DNA reads as TGTGCCATCAGTGAGTCCCACCGAGCCAACACTGAAGCTTTCTTT.

The CDR3 DNA is TGTGCCATCACCCAGGGCAGGGGGGCCTACGAGCAGTACTTC. Amino acids: CAITQGRGAYEQYF. This rearrangement joins TRBV10-3 to TRBJ2-7; possibly TRBD1 for D (7 bases). CDR1 is ENHRY and CDR2 is SYGVKD in the germline V gene. V was cut by 7 bases and J by 2 bases, with 15 bases left in between. This CDR3 has 14 amino acids.

The chain carries TRBV7-2 and TRBJ2-7; 8 bases match TRBD2. Per germline, CDR1 SGHTA and CDR2 FQGNSA. This CDR3 has 17 amino acids. Trimming removed 2 bases from V and 7 bases from J; junction bases left unmatched: 16. DNA for the CDR3: TGTGCCAGCAGCTTAAGCGGGGTGGGCGGGGGGTCGAAAGAGCAGTACTTC. Protein: CASSLSGVGGGSKEQYF.

This chain joins TRBV30 and TRBJ1-2; D is unclear. Trimming stripped 3 bases from V and 0 bases from J, with 8 bases between. Germline CDR1 is GTSNPN and CDR2 is SVGIG (reference sequence). The CDR3 is made up of 13 amino acids. The CDR3 region has the DNA TGTGCCTGGAGCCCTGACACTAACTATGGCTACACCTTC. This sequence encodes CAWSPDTNYGYTF.

V and J are TRBV18 and TRBJ2-5; TRBD1 matches 10 bases. Germline CDR1 reads KGHSH; CDR2 reads LQKENI. V lost 2 bases, J lost 1 base, and 7 bases stayed unmatched. The CDR3 runs 17 residues. The CDR3 region has the DNA TGTGCCAGCTCACCAAGGGGACAGGGGTTCATCCAAGAGACCCAGTACTTC. It codes for CASSPRGQGFIQETQYF.

The chain is built from TRBV7-8 and TRBJ2-5, with 10 bases identical to TRBD1. Germline loops: CDR1 SGHVS, CDR2 FQNEAQ. J lost 4 bases, V lost 5 bases, and 13 bases had no gene match. The CDR3 extends over 17 amino acids. The chain's CDR3 is CASSPKLGQGLAETQYF. DNA of the CDR3: TGTGCCAGCAGCCCGAAATTGGGACAGGGGTTAGCAGAGACCCAGTACTTC.

The chain carries TRBV5-1 and TRBJ1-6; the D gene is possibly TRBD1 (6 bases). Germline V lookup: CDR1 SGHRS, CDR2 YFSETQ. Trimming pared 1 base from V and 6 bases from J, leaving 14 bases between. The CDR3 spans 16 residues. The CDR3: CASSLNRVYGNSPLHF. CDR3 in DNA: TGCGCCAGCAGCTTGAACAGGGTCTACGGTAATTCACCCCTCCACTTT. Full variable domain (outside the CDR3, taken from reference TRBV5-1 and TRBJ1-6): KAGVTQTPRYLIKTRGQQVTLSCSPISGHRSVSWYQQTPGQGLQFLFEYFSETQRNKGNFPGRFSGRQFSNSRSEMNVSTLELGDSALYLCASSLNRVYGNSPLHFGNGTRLTVT.

The chain has TRBV5-6 and TRBJ2-1, with no clear D. Germline assignment: CDR1 SGHDT and CDR2 YYEEEE. CDR3 length equals 12 residues. V was pared by 0 bases and J by 7 bases, with 5 bases between. CDR3 region: CASSLGVNEQFF. The DNA of the CDR3 is TGTGCCAGCAGCTTGGGTGTAAATGAGCAGTTCTTC.

The chain uses TRBV27 and TRBJ2-7; perhaps TRBD2 as D (6 bases). V lost 3 bases, J lost 7 bases, and 16 bases lay in between. Looked up from germline, CDR1 is MNHEY and CDR2 is SMNVEV (reference sequence). The CDR3 contains 14 residues. CDR3 region: CASSFNGRTEEQYF. The CDR3 coding sequence is TGTGCCAGCAGTTTCAACGGGAGAACGGAAGAGCAGTACTTC.

The chain couples TRBV7-2 to TRBJ2-7, with TRBD2 matching over 7 bases. With 0 bases clipped from V and 3 bases from J, the junction kept 5 bases outside the gene matches. The germline gives CDR1 SGHTA, CDR2 FQGNSA. CDR3 size: 15 residues. The CDR3 is CASSLARLAVYEQYF. The CDR3 region has the DNA TGTGCCAGCAGCTTAGCGCGGCTAGCGGTCTACGAGCAGTACTTC.

The chain employs TRBV7-2 and TRBJ1-2; TRBD1 agrees at 8 bases. CDR1 SGHTA and CDR2 FQGNSA come from the germline V gene. This CDR3 spans 13 amino acids. V shed 5 bases and J 7 bases; nucleotides not matched to a gene: 6. This CDR3 is CASSRDRFVGYTF. As DNA, the CDR3 is TGTGCCAGCAGCCGGGACAGGTTCGTTGGCTACACCTTC.

The J gene is TRBJ2-6, the V gene TRBV11-3; tentative D call: TRBD2 (6 bases). Per germline, CDR1 SGHNT and CDR2 YENEEA. V lost 10 bases to trimming and J lost 4 bases, with 11 bases between them. This CDR3 comprises 13 residues. The CDR3 coding sequence is TGTGCCATCGCGGGGAACGGGGCCAACGTCCTGACTTTC. Amino acids: CAIAGNGANVLTF. Variable domain in full (rest from reference TRBV11-3 and TRBJ2-6): EAGVVQSPRYKIIEKKQPVAFWCNPISGHNTLYWYLQNLGQGPELLIRYENEEAVDDSQLPKDRFSAERLKGVDSTLKIQPAELGDSAVYLCAIAGNGANVLTFGAGSRLTVL.

The rearrangement links TRBV5-1 to TRBJ1-2; D remains unclear. The V end lost 0 bases, the J end lost 6 bases, and 9 bases lay between the germline ends. Germline lookup yields CDR1 SGHRS and CDR2 YFSETQ. CDR3 size: 13 residues. The CDR3 is CASSLGAGNGYTF. DNA for the CDR3: TGCGCCAGCAGCTTGGGGGCGGGCAATGGCTACACCTTC.

The chain carries TRBV5-4 and TRBJ2-7; 9 bases fit TRBD2. This CDR3 contains 16 residues. Per germline, CDR1 SGHNT and CDR2 YYREEE (reference sequence). V lost 4 bases, J lost 0 bases, and 8 bases stayed unmatched. The CDR3 DNA reads TGTGCCAGCAGCGGGGGGTCTAGCGGGGCCTCCTACGAGCAGTACTTC. Translation: CASSGGSSGASYEQYF.